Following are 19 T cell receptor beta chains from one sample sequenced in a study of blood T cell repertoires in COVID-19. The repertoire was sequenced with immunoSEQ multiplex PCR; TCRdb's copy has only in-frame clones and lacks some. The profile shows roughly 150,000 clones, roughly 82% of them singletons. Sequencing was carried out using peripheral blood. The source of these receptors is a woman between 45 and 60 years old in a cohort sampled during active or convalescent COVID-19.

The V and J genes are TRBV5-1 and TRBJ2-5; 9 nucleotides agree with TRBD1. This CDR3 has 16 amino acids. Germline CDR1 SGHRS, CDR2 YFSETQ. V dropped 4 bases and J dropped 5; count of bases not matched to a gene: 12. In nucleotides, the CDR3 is TGCGCCAGCAGCCAAGGACAGGGGAAAAGCCTGGAGACCCAGTACTTC. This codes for CASSQGQGKSLETQYF. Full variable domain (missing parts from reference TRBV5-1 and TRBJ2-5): KAGVTQTPRYLIKTRGQQVTLSCSPISGHRSVSWYQQTPGQGLQFLFEYFSETQRNKGNFPGRFSGRQFSNSRSEMNVSTLELGDSALYLCASSQGQGKSLETQYFGPGTRLLVL.

For the CDR3, the DNA is TGTGCCAGCAGTACCCAGGGGGGCACTGAAGCTTTCTTT. Its protein product is CASSTQGGTEAFF. V and J are TRBV6-4 and TRBJ1-1; 7 nucleotides align to TRBD1. The CDR3 runs 13 residues. Germline CDR1 is MRHNA and CDR2 is SNTAGT. The V segment lost 5 bases and the J segment 4 bases; nucleotides outside the gene matches: 4.

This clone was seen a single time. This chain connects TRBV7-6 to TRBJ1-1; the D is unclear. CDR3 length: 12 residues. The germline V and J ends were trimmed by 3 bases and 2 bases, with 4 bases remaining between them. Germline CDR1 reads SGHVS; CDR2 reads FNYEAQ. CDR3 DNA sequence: TGTGCCAGCAGCTTCAGTAACACTGAAGCTTTCTTT. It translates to CASSFSNTEAFF.

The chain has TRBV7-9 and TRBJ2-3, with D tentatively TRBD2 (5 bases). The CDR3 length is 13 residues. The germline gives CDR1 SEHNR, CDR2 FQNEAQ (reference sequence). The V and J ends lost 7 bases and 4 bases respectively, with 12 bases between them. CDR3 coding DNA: TGTGCCAGCATGAAACTAGTGTCAGATACGCAGTATTTT. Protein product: CASMKLVSDTQYF.

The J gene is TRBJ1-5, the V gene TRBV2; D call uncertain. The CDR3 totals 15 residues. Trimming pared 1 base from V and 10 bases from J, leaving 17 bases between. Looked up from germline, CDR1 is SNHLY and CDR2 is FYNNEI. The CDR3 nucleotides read TGTGCCAGCAGTGAAGAGGCTGGCGGCTTTCACCCCCAGCATTTT. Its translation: CASSEEAGGFHPQHF.

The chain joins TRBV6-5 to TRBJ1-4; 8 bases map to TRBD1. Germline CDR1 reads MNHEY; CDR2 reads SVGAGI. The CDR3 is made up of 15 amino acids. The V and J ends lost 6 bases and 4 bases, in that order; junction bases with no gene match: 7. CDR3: CASSLQGASNEKLFF. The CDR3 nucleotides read TGTGCCAGCAGCCTTCAGGGGGCCAGTAATGAAAAACTGTTTTTT.

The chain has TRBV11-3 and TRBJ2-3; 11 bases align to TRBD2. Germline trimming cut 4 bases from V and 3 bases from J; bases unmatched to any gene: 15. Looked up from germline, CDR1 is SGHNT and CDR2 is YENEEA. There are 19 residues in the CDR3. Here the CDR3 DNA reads TGTGCCAGCAGCTCGTTGTCGGGACTAGCGGCCAGACCAACAGATACGCAGTATTTT. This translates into CASSSLSGLAARPTDTQYF.

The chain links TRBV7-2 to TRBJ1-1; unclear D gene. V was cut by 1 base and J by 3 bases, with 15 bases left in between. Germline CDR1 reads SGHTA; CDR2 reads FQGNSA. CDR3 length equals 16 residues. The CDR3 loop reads CASSLGYTSGYTEAFF. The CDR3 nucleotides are TGTGCCAGCAGCTTAGGGTACACAAGCGGGTACACTGAAGCTTTCTTT. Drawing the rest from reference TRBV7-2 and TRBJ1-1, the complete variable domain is GAGVSQSPSNKVTEKGKDVELRCDPISGHTALYWYRQSLGQGLEFLIYFQGNSAPDKSGLPSDRFSAERTGGSVSTLTIQRTQQEDSAVYLCASSLGYTSGYTEAFFGQGTRLTVV.

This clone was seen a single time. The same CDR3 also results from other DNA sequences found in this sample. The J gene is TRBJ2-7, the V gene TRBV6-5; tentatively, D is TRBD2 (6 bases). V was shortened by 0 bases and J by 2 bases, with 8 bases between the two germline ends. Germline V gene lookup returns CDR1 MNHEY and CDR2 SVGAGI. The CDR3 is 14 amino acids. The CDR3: CASSYSRGPYEQYF. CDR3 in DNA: TGTGCCAGCAGTTACTCGCGGGGACCCTACGAGCAGTACTTC.

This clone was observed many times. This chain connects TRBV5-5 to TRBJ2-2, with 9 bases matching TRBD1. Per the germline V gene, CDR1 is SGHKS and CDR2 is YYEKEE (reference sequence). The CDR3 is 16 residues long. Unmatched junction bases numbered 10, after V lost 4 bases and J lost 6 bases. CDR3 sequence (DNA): TGTGCCAGCAGCCGGGGGACAGGGTTCTCAGCCGGGGAGCTGTTTTTT. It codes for CASSRGTGFSAGELFF. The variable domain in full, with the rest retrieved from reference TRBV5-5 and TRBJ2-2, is DAGVTQSPTHLIKTRGQQVTLRCSPISGHKSVSWYQQVLGQGPQFIFQYYEKEERGRGNFPDRFSARQFPNYSSELNVNALLLGDSALYLCASSRGTGFSAGELFFGEGSRLTVL.

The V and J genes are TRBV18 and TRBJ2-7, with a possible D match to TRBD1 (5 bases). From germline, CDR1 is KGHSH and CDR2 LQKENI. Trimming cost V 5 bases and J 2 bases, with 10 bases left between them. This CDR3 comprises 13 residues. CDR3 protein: CASSFQGTYEQYF. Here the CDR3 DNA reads TGTGCCAGCTCATTCCAGGGAACCTACGAGCAGTACTTC.

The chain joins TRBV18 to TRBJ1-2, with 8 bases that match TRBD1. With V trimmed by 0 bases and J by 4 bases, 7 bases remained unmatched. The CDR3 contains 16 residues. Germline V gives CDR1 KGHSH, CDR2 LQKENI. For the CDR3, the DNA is TGTGCCAGCTCACCACCGGCGGCAGGGGGCAGCTATGGCTACACCTTC. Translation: CASSPPAAGGSYGYTF.

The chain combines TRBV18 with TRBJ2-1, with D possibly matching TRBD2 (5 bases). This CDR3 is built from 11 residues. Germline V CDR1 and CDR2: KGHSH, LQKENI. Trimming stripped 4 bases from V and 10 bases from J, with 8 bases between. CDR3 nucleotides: TGTGCCAGCTCACGTCTAGCAGAGCAGTTCTTC. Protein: CASSRLAEQFF. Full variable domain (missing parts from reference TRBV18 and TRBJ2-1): NAGVMQNPRHLVRRRGQEARLRCSPMKGHSHVYWYRQLPEEGLKFMVYLQKENIIDESGMPKERFSAEFPKEGPSILRIQQVVRGDSAAYFCASSRLAEQFFGPGTRLTVL.

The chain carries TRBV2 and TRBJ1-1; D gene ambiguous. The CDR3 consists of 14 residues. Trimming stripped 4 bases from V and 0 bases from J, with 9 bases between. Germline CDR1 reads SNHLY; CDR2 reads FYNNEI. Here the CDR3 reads CASSVSSLNTEAFF. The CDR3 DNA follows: TGTGCCAGCAGTGTATCCTCTTTGAACACTGAAGCTTTCTTT. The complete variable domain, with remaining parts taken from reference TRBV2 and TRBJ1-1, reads EPEVTQTPSHQVTQMGQEVILRCVPISNHLYFYWYRQILGQKVEFLVSFYNNEISEKSEIFDDQFSVERPDGSNFTLKIRSTKLEDSAMYFCASSVSSLNTEAFFGQGTRLTVV.

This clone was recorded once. In nucleotides, the CDR3 is TGTGCCAGCAGCAGAAGGAGCAACTATAATTCACCCCTCCACTTT. The encoded protein is CASSRRSNYNSPLHF. The chain joins TRBV2 to TRBJ1-6; D ambiguous. This CDR3 contains 15 residues. The germline V gene has CDR1 SNHLY and CDR2 FYNNEI. Trimming took 6 bases from V and 3 from J, leaving 12 bases between them. The entire variable domain, with the rest obtained from reference TRBV2 and TRBJ1-6, is as follows: EPEVTQTPSHQVTQMGQEVILRCVPISNHLYFYWYRQILGQKVEFLVSFYNNEISEKSEIFDDQFSVERPDGSNFTLKIRSTKLEDSAMYFCASSRRSNYNSPLHFGNGTRLTVT.

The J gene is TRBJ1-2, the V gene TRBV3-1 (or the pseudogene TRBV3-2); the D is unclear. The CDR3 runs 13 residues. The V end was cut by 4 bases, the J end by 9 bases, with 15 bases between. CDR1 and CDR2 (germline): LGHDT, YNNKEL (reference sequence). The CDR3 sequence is CASSPKSLASYTF. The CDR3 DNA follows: TGTGCCAGCAGCCCTAAGAGTCTTGCCAGCTACACCTTC.

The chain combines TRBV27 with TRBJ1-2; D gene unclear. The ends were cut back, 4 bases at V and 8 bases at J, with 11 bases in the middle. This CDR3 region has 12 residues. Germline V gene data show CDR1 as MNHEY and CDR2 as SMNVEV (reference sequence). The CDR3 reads CASSSREGGYTF. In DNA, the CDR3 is TGTGCCAGCAGTTCACGGGAAGGGGGCTACACCTTC.

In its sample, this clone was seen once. CDR3 sequence reads: CASSSVRSYEQYF. CDR3 sequence (DNA): TGCGCCAGCAGCTCCGTTAGAAGTTACGAGCAGTACTTC. The rearrangement links TRBV5-1 to TRBJ2-7; no firm D call. The CDR3 totals 13 residues. Germline-derived CDR1 and CDR2 are SGHRS and YFSETQ. The V end lost 3 bases, the J end lost 4 bases, and 11 bases lay between the germline ends.

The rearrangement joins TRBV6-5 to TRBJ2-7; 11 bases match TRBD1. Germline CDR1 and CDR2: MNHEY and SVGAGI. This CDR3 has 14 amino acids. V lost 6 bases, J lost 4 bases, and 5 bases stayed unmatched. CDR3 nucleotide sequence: TGTGCCAGCAGGGCGGGGGACAGGGGGTACGAGCAGTACTTC. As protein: CASRAGDRGYEQYF.